This T cell receptor beta chain was identified during a study of cytomegalovirus exposure and HLA in healthy donors. Vbeta (60) and Jbeta (13) primers were used in the PCR. Profiling relied on immunoSEQ multiplex PCR, and the TCRdb table lists in-frame clones only, not all of them. This table holds about 140,000 clones, over 60% found once. The germline CDR1 and CDR2 sequences are MNHNY and SVGAGI (reference sequence). CDR3 length: 12 residues. V gave up 8 bases and J gave up 4 bases, with 11 bases separating them. The chain has TRBV6-6 and TRBJ2-5, with a weak D call TRBD2 (6 bases). This clonotype was sampled from a man in his thirties or forties in good health and CMV-seronegative. The sequencing sample was made of PBMCs. The DNA of the CDR3 is TGTGCCAGCGGAGCTAGCGCAGAGACCCAGTACTTC. Residues: CASGASAETQYF.